This TCR beta chain was sequenced during a study of T cell responses to AZD1222 COVID-19 vaccine. The CDR3 extends over 15 amino acids. The ends lost 6 bases at V and 5 bases at J; junction bases unmatched: 12. Germline CDR1 KGHSH, CDR2 LQKENI. TCRdb's table, derived via immunoSEQ multiplex PCR, lists solely in-frame clones and lacks some. This table holds more than 95,000 clones, 90% to 95% found once. V is TRBV18 and J is TRBJ2-7; 8 bases agree with TRBD2. This receptor was taken from an adult in good health. Material: peripheral blood, obtained on day 0 of AZD1222 vaccination. In nucleotides, the CDR3 is TGTGCCAGCTCCCTTGGGAAAAGCGGGAGCGACGAGCAGTACTTC. This gives the protein CASSLGKSGSDEQYF.